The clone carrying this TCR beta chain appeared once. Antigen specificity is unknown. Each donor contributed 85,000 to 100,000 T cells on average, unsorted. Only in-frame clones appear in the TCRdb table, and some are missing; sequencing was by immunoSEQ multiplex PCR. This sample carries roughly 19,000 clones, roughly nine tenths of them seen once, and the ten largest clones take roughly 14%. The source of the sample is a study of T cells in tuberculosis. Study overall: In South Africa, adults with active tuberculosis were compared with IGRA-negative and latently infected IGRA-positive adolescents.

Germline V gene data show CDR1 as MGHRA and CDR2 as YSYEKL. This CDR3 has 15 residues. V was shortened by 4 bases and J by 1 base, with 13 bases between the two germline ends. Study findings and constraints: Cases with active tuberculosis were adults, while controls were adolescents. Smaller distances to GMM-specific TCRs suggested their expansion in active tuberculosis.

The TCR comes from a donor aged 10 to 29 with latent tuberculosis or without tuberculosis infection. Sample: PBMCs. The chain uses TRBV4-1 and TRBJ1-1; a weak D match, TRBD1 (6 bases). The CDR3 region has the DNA TGCGCCAGCAGCCGACCGGGACAAAAGAACACTGAAGCTTTCTTT. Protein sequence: CASSRPGQKNTEAFF.